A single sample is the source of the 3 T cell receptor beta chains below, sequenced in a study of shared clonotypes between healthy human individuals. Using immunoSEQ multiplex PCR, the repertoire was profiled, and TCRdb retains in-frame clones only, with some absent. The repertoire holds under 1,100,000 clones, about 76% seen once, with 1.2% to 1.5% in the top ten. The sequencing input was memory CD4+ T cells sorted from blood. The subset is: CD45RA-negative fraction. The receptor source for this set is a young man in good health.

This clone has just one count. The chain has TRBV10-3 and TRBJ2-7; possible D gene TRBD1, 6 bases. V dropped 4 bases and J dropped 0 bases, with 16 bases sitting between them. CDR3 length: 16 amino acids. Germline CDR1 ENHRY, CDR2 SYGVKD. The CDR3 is CAISGGAGALSYEQYF. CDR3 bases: TGTGCCATCAGTGGGGGTGCAGGGGCCCTCTCCTACGAGCAGTACTTC.

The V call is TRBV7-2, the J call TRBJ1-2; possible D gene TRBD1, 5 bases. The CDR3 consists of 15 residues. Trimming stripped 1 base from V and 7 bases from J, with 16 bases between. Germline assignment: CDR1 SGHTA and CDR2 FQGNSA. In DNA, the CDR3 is TGTGCCAGCAGCTTAGAGGGGAATTGGGTGGGTGGCTACACCTTC. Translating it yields CASSLEGNWVGGYTF.

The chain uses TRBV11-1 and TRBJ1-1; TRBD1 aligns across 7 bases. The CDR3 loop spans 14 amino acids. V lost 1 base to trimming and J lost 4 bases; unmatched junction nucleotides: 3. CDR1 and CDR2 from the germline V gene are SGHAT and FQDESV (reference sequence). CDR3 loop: CASSLGGQLTEAFF. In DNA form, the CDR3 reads TGTGCCAGCAGCTTAGGGGGACAGCTCACTGAAGCTTTCTTT.